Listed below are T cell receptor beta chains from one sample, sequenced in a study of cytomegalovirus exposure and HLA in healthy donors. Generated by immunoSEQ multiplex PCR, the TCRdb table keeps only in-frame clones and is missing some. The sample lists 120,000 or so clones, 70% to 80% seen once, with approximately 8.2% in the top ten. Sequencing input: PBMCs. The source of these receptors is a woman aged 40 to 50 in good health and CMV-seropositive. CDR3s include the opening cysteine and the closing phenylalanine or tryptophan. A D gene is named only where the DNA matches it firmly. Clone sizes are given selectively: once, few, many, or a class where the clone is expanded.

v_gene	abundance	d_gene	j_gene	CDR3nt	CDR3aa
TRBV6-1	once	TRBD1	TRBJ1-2	TGTGCCAGCAGGGATAGCAGGGGGCGCAACTATGGCTACACCTTC	CASRDSRGRNYGYTF
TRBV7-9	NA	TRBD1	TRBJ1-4	TGTGCCAGCAGCCGCGGGACAGGGGGCGCGGATGAAAAACTGTTTTTT	CASSRGTGGADEKLFF
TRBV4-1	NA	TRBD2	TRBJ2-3	TGCGCCAGCAGCCCGCGATTAGCGGGGCAGCAATGGCGGGCAGATACGCAGTATTTT	CASSPRLAGQQWRADTQYF
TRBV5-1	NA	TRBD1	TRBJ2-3	TGCGCCAGCAGCCCCCGACAGGGGAGCACAGATACGCAGTATTTT	CASSPRQGSTDTQYF
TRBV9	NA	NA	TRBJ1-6	TGTGCCAGCAGCGTGGGGGCCGACGAATCACCCCTCCACTTT	CASSVGADESPLHF
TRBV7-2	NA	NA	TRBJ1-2	TGTGCCAGCAGCTCCGGGACTAACCCCAGAGGCTACACCTTC	CASSSGTNPRGYTF
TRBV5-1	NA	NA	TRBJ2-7	TGCGCCAGCAGCTTGGCCGGGACATACTCCTACGAGCAGTACTTC	CASSLAGTYSYEQYF
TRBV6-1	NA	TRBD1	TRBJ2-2	TGTGCGGGACAGAAGACTACCTCGAACACCGGGGAGCTGTTTTTT	CAGQKTTSNTGELFF
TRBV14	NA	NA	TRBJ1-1	TGTGCCAGCAGCCAGTGGGGGCTTGAAGCTTTCTTT	CASSQWGLEAFF
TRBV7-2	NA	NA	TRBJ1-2	TGTGCCAGCAGTCCACATGATGGCTACACCTTC	CASSPHDGYTF
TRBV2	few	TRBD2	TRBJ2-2	TGTGCCAGCGCCCTTAGCGGGGGGACGTCGAACACCGGGGAGCTGTTTTTT	CASALSGGTSNTGELFF
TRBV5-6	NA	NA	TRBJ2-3	TGTGCCAGCAGTAGGGCAGGGCAACCAGATACGCAGTATTTT	CASSRAGQPDTQYF
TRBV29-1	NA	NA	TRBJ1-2	TGCAGCGTTGAATTAGGGGCCCGAACCTATGGCTACACCTTC	CSVELGARTYGYTF
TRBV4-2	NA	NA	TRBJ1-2	TGTGCCAGCAGCCAGGTCGGGGGGGGACGAGACTATGGCTACACCTTC	CASSQVGGGRDYGYTF
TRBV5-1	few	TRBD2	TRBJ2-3	TGCGCCAGCAGCTTGGCTAGCGGGGGGTCAGATACGCAGTATTTT	CASSLASGGSDTQYF
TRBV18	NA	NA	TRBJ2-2	TGTGCCAGCTCACCGAGAGGGAACACCGGGGAGCTGTTTTTT	CASSPRGNTGELFF
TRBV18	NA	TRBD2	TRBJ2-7	TGTGCCAGCTCACCGGGCGGGGGGGCCTACGAGCAGTACTTC	CASSPGGGAYEQYF
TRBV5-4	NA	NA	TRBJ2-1	TGTGCCAGCAGCTTGCTCACGATCGGGAATGAGCAGTTCTTC	CASSLLTIGNEQFF
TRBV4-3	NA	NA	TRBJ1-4	TGCGCCAGCAGCCTTGGACAGATGGCAACTAATGAAAAACTGTTTTTT	CASSLGQMATNEKLFF
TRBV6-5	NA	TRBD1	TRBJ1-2	TGTGCCAGCAGTTACTGGGCCCTTACAGGGGACCAACGCTACACCTTC	CASSYWALTGDQRYTF
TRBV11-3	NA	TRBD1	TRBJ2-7	TGTGCCAGCAGCCTCGGGACAGGGCTGAACTACGAGCAGTACTTC	CASSLGTGLNYEQYF
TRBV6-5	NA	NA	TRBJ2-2	TGTGCCAGCAGTTACTGGAGGCAGGCCACCGGGGAGCTGTTTTTT	CASSYWRQATGELFF
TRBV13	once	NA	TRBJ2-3	TGTGCCAGCAGCTTAAGACCCGGGATTAGCACAGATACGCAGTATTTT	CASSLRPGISTDTQYF
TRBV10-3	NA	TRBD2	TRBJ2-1	TGTGCCATCAGTACGGCTAGCGGTACCTACAATGAGCAGTTCTTC	CAISTASGTYNEQFF
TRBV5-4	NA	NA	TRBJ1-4	TGTGCCAGCAGCTTAGAAGTAGGGGTTGCAACTAATGAAAAACTGTTTTTT	CASSLEVGVATNEKLFF
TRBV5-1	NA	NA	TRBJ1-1	TGCGCCAGCAGCTTGAAGGAGGGGTCCACTGAAGCTTTCTTT	CASSLKEGSTEAFF
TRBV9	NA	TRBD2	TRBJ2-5	TGTGCCAGCAGTGACGGGACTAGGGAGACCCAGTACTTC	CASSDGTRETQYF
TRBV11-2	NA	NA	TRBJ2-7	TGTGCCAGCAGCTTAGATTCCTCCCGAGGGGGCTACGAGCAGTACTTC	CASSLDSSRGGYEQYF